This record looks at one T cell receptor (beta chain) sequence and its context. Sequencing used immunoSEQ multiplex PCR; TCRdb keeps in-frame clones, though not all of them. The sample contains roughly 200,000 clones, around 70% of which appear only once. The germline V gene encodes CDR1 MNHGY and CDR2 SVAAGI. The CDR3 sequence is 16 residues long. The V gene lost 4 bases and the J gene lost 7 bases, with 20 bases spanning the gap. The sample originates from a study of cytotoxic CD8 clonotypes in ibrutinib-treated CLL. The chain has TRBV6-9 and TRBJ2-1; tentative D call: TRBD1 (5 bases). The specimen was PBMCs, collected after 24 months of ibrutinib treatment. The clonotype was recovered from a human donor with chronic lymphocytic leukemia. The CDR3: CASSSTGDPTNNEQFF. In DNA form, the CDR3 reads TGTGCCAGCAGTTCAACAGGAGACCCCACCAATAATGAGCAGTTCTTC.